Given below is one TCR beta chain in context. This sample was taken from a study of blood T cell repertoires in COVID-19. In the original analysis: Scientists estimated how many nucleated cells there were by amplifying reference gene primers. Clones were read by immunoSEQ multiplex PCR, and TCRdb kept only the in-frame ones, dropping some. V and J calls and clone size are those listed in that table; D and trimming were worked out from the DNA. Here the sample spans fewer than 450,000 clones, 90% being singletons. The cohort comprised adults aged roughly 18 to 100 years residing in approximately 25 US areas. Cohort assignment relied on participant-reported clinical history. Two consecutive negative NP/OP PCR tests, clearance, or resolved symptoms defined Cohort 3 recovery. This CDR3 has 11 residues. Deletions cut 4 bases from V and 4 bases from J, with 3 bases between. Germline V CDR1 and CDR2: LGHDT, YNNKEL (reference sequence).

The gene calls are TRBV3-1 (or the pseudogene TRBV3-2) and TRBJ2-3, with D uncertain. Sequences were obtained from PBMCs or T cells enriched from blood (not recorded which). The clonotype originates from a man younger than 35 who had recovered from COVID-19. This CDR3 reads CASSRADTQYF. The CDR3 DNA reads TGTGCCAGCAGCCGAGCAGATACGCAGTATTTT.